These 30 T cell receptor beta chains originate from one sample sequenced in a study of T cell responses to AZD1222 COVID-19 vaccine. The protocol was immunoSEQ multiplex PCR, while the TCRdb copy is restricted to in-frame clones and leaves out a portion. Of about 150,000 clones in the sample, 90% to 95% were seen once. The starting material was peripheral blood, obtained on day 0 of AZD1222 vaccination. Receptor source: an adult in good health.

V usage is TRBV29-1 and J usage is TRBJ2-1; maybe TRBD2 (6 bases). The CDR3 has 12 residues. The germline V and J ends were trimmed by 5 bases and 8 bases, with 13 bases remaining between them. Per the germline V gene, CDR1 is SQVTM and CDR2 is ANQGSEA. The CDR3 reads CSVFRGLDEQFF. CDR3 nucleotides: TGCAGCGTTTTTCGGGGACTCGATGAGCAGTTCTTC.

This clone was seen just once. The chain is built from TRBV15 and TRBJ2-5; 7 bases are a match to TRBD1. The trim removed 3 bases at V and 1 base at J, leaving 8 bases unmatched. The CDR3 runs to 16 residues. In germline, CDR1 is LNHNV, CDR2 YYDKDF (reference sequence). The DNA for the CDR3 is TGTGCCACCAGCAGGGACACGGGGACAGCCCAAGAGACCCAGTACTTC. Translated: CATSRDTGTAQETQYF.

Here the CDR3 reads CASSSPGTGSYEQYF. The CDR3 DNA is TGTGCCAGCAGCTCCCCCGGGACGGGATCCTACGAGCAGTACTTC. The rearrangement links TRBV5-4 to TRBJ2-7; D is perhaps TRBD1 or TRBD2 (5 bases each). V was shortened by 3 bases and J by 1 base, with 14 bases between the two germline ends. The CDR3 contains 15 residues. Germline V gives CDR1 SGHNT, CDR2 YYREEE (reference sequence).

With respect to this clone: An end of the junction differs from the germline gene, which may be a read error. CDR3 sequence: CASSFTIASEAFF. CDR3 bases: TGTGCTAGCAGCTTTACGATCGCGTCTGAAGCTTTCTTT. This sequence joins TRBV7-7 and TRBJ1-1; no definite D call. The CDR3 has 13 amino acids. Germline lookup yields CDR1 SSHAT and CDR2 FNYEAQ (reference sequence). Filled out from reference TRBV7-7 and TRBJ1-1, the complete variable domain reads GAGVSQSPRYKVTKRGQDVTLRCDPISSHATLYWYQQALGQGPEFLTYFNYEAQPDKSGLPSDRFSAERPEGSISTLTIQRTEQRDSAMYRCASSFTIASEAFFGQGTRLTVV.

The V call is TRBV11-2, the J call TRBJ1-6, with a tentative D call TRBD1 (5 bases). V lost 2 bases and J 7 bases, leaving 12 bases between the germline ends. CDR3 length: 15 residues. The germline V gene has CDR1 SGHAT and CDR2 FQNNGV. In nucleotides, the CDR3 is TGTGCCAGCAGCTTAAGGGGCCGGGGGAATTCACCCCTCCACTTT. This codes for CASSLRGRGNSPLHF.

The chain couples TRBV5-1 to TRBJ1-3, with TRBD1 matching 10 bases. The CDR3 covers 16 residues. Germline CDR1 reads SGHRS; CDR2 reads YFSETQ. Trimming cost V 5 bases and J 2 bases; bases outside gene matches: 7. The CDR3 here is CASSRPGTGAGNTIYF. The CDR3 coding sequence is TGCGCCAGCAGTAGACCCGGGACAGGGGCTGGAAACACCATATATTTT.

The CDR3 nucleotides read TGTGCCAGCTCACCATCGGGAGAACCGACTAACTATGGCTACACCTTC. Translated: CASSPSGEPTNYGYTF. This chain connects TRBV18 to TRBJ1-2; unclear D gene. Germline loops: CDR1 KGHSH, CDR2 LQKENI. This CDR3 region has 16 residues. Between the trimmed V and J ends, which lost 2 bases and 0 bases, there was a span of 13 bases. Together with reference TRBV18 and TRBJ1-2, the CDR3 gives the full variable domain: NAGVMQNPRHLVRRRGQEARLRCSPMKGHSHVYWYRQLPEEGLKFMVYLQKENIIDESGMPKERFSAEFPKEGPSILRIQQVVRGDSAAYFCASSPSGEPTNYGYTFGSGTRLTVV.

The rearrangement links TRBV9 to TRBJ2-6; TRBD1 or TRBD2 may be the D gene (5 bases each). The CDR3 is 15 residues long. V was trimmed by 3 bases and J by 0 bases, leaving 7 bases between them. Germline V gene data show CDR1 as SGDLS and CDR2 as YYNGEE. The DNA for the CDR3 is TGTGCCAGCAGCGCAGGGAGCTCTGGGGCCAACGTCCTGACTTTC. Amino acid sequence: CASSAGSSGANVLTF.

The genes are TRBV19 and TRBJ1-4, with a tentative D call TRBD1 (5 bases). Germline lookup yields CDR1 LNHDA and CDR2 SQIVND (reference sequence). V lost 3 bases and J 10 bases, leaving 15 bases between the germline ends. This CDR3 has 14 amino acids. CDR3 DNA sequence: TGTGCCAGTAGTATTACGGCAGGGAAGGGAAAACTGTTTTTT. Protein sequence: CASSITAGKGKLFF.

The chain recombines TRBV18 with TRBJ1-1; D uncertain. Germline V lookup: CDR1 KGHSH, CDR2 LQKENI. V was cut by 3 bases and J by 4 bases, with 12 bases left in between. The CDR3 loop spans 14 amino acids. CDR3 DNA: TGTGCCAGCTCACCCCGGGGTTTGGTCACTGAAGCTTTCTTT. It codes for CASSPRGLVTEAFF.

The CDR3 here is CASSLRFGPWDYGYTF. The CDR3 DNA follows: TGTGCCAGCAGTTTAAGGTTCGGCCCCTGGGACTATGGCTACACCTTC. The J gene is TRBJ1-2, the V gene TRBV27, with D unresolved. Germline assignment: CDR1 MNHEY and CDR2 SMNVEV (reference sequence). Trimming left V 2 bases short and J 3 bases short, with 16 bases between. There are 16 residues in the CDR3.

The chain joins TRBV5-1 to TRBJ1-6; D unresolved. Trimming pared 4 bases from V and 7 bases from J, leaving 15 bases between. Per germline, CDR1 SGHRS and CDR2 YFSETQ. The length of the CDR3 is 15 residues. CDR3 protein: CASSIRNTGNSPLHF. DNA for the CDR3: TGCGCCAGCAGCATAAGGAATACCGGGAATTCACCCCTCCACTTT.

The chain links TRBV30 to TRBJ1-1, with D possibly matching TRBD1 (6 bases). The CDR3 consists of 13 residues. CDR1 and CDR2 from the germline V gene are GTSNPN and SVGIG (reference sequence). Trimming took off 4 bases at V and 4 bases at J, with 13 bases between the two ends. The CDR3 reads CAWIVGASTEAFF. CDR3 DNA: TGTGCCTGGATAGTGGGGGCAAGCACTGAAGCTTTCTTT.

The chain combines TRBV4-3 with TRBJ1-1; 7 bases are shared with TRBD1. Germline loops: CDR1 LGHNA, CDR2 YSLEER. V shed 1 base, J shed 2 bases, and the junction held 7 bases outside the gene matches. The CDR3 sequence is 16 residues long. CDR3 coding DNA: TGCGCCAGCAGCCAAGTTTTTAGGGGGCTAAACACTGAAGCTTTCTTT. Amino acids: CASSQVFRGLNTEAFF.

This clone was recorded at least ten times. The gene calls are TRBV6-2 or TRBV6-3 and TRBJ2-7; 9 nucleotides align to TRBD1. This CDR3 has 13 amino acids. The ends lost 0 bases at V and 6 bases at J; junction bases unmatched: 0. The germline V gene has CDR1 MNHEY and CDR2 SVGEGT. The CDR3 spells CASSYSDRGEQYF. The CDR3 DNA follows: TGTGCCAGCAGTTACTCGGACAGGGGCGAGCAGTACTTC.

V gene TRBV5-4 combines with J gene TRBJ1-5; D not certain. Trimming took off 8 bases at V and 5 bases at J, with 14 bases between the two ends. Germline V gene sequence: CDR1 SGHNT, CDR2 YYREEE (reference sequence). CDR3 length equals 13 residues. CDR3 nucleotides: TGTGCCAGTGCTTTTTCTCCCGATCAGCCCCAGCATTTT. Translation gives CASAFSPDQPQHF.

This chain connects TRBV19 to TRBJ1-3; TRBD1 matches at 8 bases. J lost 2 bases, V lost 9 bases, and 6 bases had no gene match. CDR3 length equals 14 residues. Germline V gene lookup returns CDR1 LNHDA and CDR2 SQIVND (reference sequence). CDR3 sequence reads: CASRQGSTGNTIYF. CDR3 nucleotides: TGTGCCAGCCGACAGGGGTCTACTGGAAACACCATATATTTT.

The V call is TRBV4-3, the J call TRBJ2-7; 12 nucleotides match TRBD1. Trimming at V came to 4 bases and at J to 3 bases, leaving 4 bases not matched to a gene. CDR3 length equals 15 residues. Germline lookup yields CDR1 LGHNA and CDR2 YSLEER. The CDR3: CASSLGTGGVYEQYF. DNA for the CDR3: TGCGCCAGCAGCCTCGGGACAGGGGGCGTCTACGAGCAGTACTTC.

CDR3 in DNA: TGTGCCAGCAGCTTAGGATACGGGAATAAAGCTTTCTTT. Protein: CASSLGYGNKAFF. The chain joins TRBV7-3 to TRBJ1-1; D not certain. The germline gives CDR1 SGHTA, CDR2 FQGTGA. Trimming removed 2 bases at V and 9 bases at J, with 13 bases between. This CDR3 is built from 13 residues.

The chain recombines TRBV30 with TRBJ2-3; 7 bases are shared with TRBD1. Germline lookup yields CDR1 GTSNPN and CDR2 SVGIG (reference sequence). The CDR3 is 15 residues long. The V gene end was trimmed by 6 bases and the J gene end by 2 bases; junction bases not matched to a gene: 11. The CDR3 nucleotides are TGTGCCTGTTGGGGACAGACAAAAAACACAGATACGCAGTATTTT. As protein: CACWGQTKNTDTQYF.

The chain joins TRBV7-8 to TRBJ2-5; 8 bases agree with TRBD2. CDR1 and CDR2 (germline): SGHVS, FQNEAQ. This CDR3 region has 17 residues. V shed 1 base, J shed 5 bases, and the junction held 12 bases outside the gene matches. The CDR3 reads CASSLGLQRGLGETQYF. As DNA, the CDR3 is TGTGCCAGCAGCTTAGGTCTCCAGCGGGGGTTGGGGGAGACCCAGTACTTC.

The V and J genes are TRBV2 and TRBJ1-5, with 7 bases lining up with TRBD1. This CDR3 contains 14 residues. From germline, CDR1 is SNHLY and CDR2 FYNNEI. Trimming at V came to 8 bases and at J to 4 bases, leaving 8 bases not matched to a gene. The CDR3 here is CASRQEGQNQPQHF. For the CDR3, the DNA is TGTGCCAGCCGACAGGAGGGACAGAATCAGCCCCAGCATTTT.

This chain links TRBV5-5 with TRBJ1-5, with D unclear. Trimming removed 0 bases at V and 0 bases at J, with 7 bases between. The CDR3 has 15 amino acids. CDR1 SGHKS and CDR2 YYEKEE come from the germline V gene (reference sequence). CDR3 amino acids: CASSLDSPSNQPQHF. The CDR3 nucleotides read TGTGCCAGCAGCTTGGATTCTCCTAGCAATCAGCCCCAGCATTTT.

The chain links TRBV5-5 to TRBJ2-7; D might be TRBD2 (6 bases). Germline assignment: CDR1 SGHKS and CDR2 YYEKEE (reference sequence). CDR3 length: 13 amino acids. Trimming left V 4 bases short and J 6 bases short, with 14 bases between. CDR3 residues: CASSRLPGGEQYF. CDR3 in DNA: TGTGCCAGCAGCCGATTGCCCGGGGGCGAGCAGTACTTC.

V gene TRBV10-3 combines with J gene TRBJ2-7, with 14 bases identical to TRBD2. This CDR3 is built from 15 residues. Germline lookup yields CDR1 ENHRY and CDR2 SYGVKD. V shed 4 bases and J 7 bases; nucleotides not matched to a gene: 6. CDR3 loop: CAISGLAGGVREQYF. CDR3 in DNA: TGTGCCATCAGTGGACTAGCGGGGGGGGTACGGGAGCAGTACTTC.

The chain has TRBV5-4 and TRBJ1-2, with D maybe TRBD1 (6 bases). Germline V CDR1 and CDR2: SGHNT, YYREEE (reference sequence). V lost 4 bases to trimming and J lost 2 bases, with 9 bases between them. The CDR3 totals 13 residues. This chain's CDR3 is CASSRDTNYGYTF. Here the CDR3 DNA reads TGTGCCAGCAGCCGGGACACGAACTATGGCTACACCTTC.

This chain joins TRBV27 and TRBJ2-7; D might be TRBD2 (5 bases). Trimming pared 5 bases from V and 2 bases from J, leaving 13 bases between. From germline, CDR1 is MNHEY and CDR2 SMNVEV (reference sequence). The CDR3 has 14 amino acids. CDR3: CASSEGLGPYEQYF. In DNA form, the CDR3 reads TGTGCCAGCAGTGAGGGCCTTGGACCCTACGAGCAGTACTTC.

The V gene is TRBV7-9, the J gene TRBJ1-3; tentative D call: TRBD1 (6 bases). The CDR3 is 14 amino acids. Trimming stripped 5 bases from V and 0 bases from J, with 8 bases between. CDR1 SEHNR and CDR2 FQNEAQ come from the germline V gene (reference sequence). The CDR3 DNA is TGTGCCAGCAGCCGAGGGGGCTCTGGAAACACCATATATTTT. Translation: CASSRGGSGNTIYF.

The rearrangement links TRBV7-2 to TRBJ1-2, with D unclear. Germline-derived CDR1 and CDR2 are SGHTA and FQGNSA. V lost 5 bases and J 0 bases, leaving 10 bases between the germline ends. The CDR3 covers 14 residues. CDR3 protein: CASSPTYPNYGYTF. Written as DNA, the CDR3 is TGTGCCAGCAGCCCGACGTATCCTAACTATGGCTACACCTTC.

This chain joins TRBV7-9 and TRBJ1-3; the match to TRBD1 covers 9 bases. Germline V lookup: CDR1 SEHNR, CDR2 FQNEAQ (reference sequence). Trimming cost V 0 bases and J 4 bases; bases outside gene matches: 4. The CDR3 sequence is 16 residues long. The CDR3 sequence is CASSLARQGGGNTIYF. CDR3 coding DNA: TGTGCCAGCAGCTTAGCTCGACAGGGGGGAGGAAACACCATATATTTT.